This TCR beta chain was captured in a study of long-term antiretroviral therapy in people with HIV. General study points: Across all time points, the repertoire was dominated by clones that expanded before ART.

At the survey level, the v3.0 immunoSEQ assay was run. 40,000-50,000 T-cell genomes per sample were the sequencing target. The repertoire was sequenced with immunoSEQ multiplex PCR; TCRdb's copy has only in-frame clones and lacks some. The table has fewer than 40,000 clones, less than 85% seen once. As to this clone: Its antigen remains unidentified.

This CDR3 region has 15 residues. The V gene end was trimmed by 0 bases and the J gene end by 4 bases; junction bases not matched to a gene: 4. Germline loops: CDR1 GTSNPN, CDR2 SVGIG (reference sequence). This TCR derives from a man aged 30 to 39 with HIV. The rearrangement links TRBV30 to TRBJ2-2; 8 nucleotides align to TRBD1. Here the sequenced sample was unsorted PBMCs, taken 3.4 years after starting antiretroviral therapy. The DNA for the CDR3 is TGTGCCTGGAGTGTACAGGGGGTACCCACCGGGGAGCTGTTTTTT. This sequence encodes CAWSVQGVPTGELFF.